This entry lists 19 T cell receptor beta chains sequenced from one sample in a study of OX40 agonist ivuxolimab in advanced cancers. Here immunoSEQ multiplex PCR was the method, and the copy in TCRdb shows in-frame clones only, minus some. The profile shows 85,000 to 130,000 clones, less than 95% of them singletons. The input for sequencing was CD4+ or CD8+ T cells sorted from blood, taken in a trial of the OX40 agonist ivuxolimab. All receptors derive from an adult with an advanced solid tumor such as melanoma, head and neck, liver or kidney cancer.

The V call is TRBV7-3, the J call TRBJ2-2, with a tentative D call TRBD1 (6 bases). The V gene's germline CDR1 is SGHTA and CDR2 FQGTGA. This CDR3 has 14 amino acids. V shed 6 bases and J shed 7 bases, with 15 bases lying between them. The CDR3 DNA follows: TGTGCCAGCAGTTTGGACAGCGGCAGCGGGGAGCTGTTTTTT. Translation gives CASSLDSGSGELFF.

CDR3 bases: TGCAGCGTGCAAGGGAGGGGCTACGAGCAGTACTTC. Amino acid sequence: CSVQGRGYEQYF. V gene TRBV29-1 combines with J gene TRBJ2-7; 7 nucleotides match TRBD2. The length of the CDR3 is 12 residues. The V gene end was trimmed by 6 bases and the J gene end by 3 bases; junction bases not matched to a gene: 5. CDR1 SQVTM and CDR2 ANQGSEA come from the germline V gene.

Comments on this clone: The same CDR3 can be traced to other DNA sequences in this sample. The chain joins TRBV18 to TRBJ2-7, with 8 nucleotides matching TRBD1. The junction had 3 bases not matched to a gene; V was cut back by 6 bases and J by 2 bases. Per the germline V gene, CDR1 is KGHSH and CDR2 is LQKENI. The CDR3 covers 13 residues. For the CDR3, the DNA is TGTGCCAGCTCTCCGGACAGGGCCTACGAGCAGTACTTC. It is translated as CASSPDRAYEQYF.

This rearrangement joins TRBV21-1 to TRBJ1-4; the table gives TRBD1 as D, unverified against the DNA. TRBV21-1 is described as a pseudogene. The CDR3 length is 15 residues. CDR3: CASSRDREGYEKLFF. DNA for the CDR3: TGTGCCAGCAGCAGGGACAGGGAGGGATATGAAAAACTGTTTTTT.

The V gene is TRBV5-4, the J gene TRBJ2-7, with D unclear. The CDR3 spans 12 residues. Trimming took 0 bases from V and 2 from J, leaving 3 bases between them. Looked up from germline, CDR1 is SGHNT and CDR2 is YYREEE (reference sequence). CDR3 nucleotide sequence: TGTGCCAGCAGCTTGGAGCCCTACGAGCAGTACTTC. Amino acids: CASSLEPYEQYF.

CDR3 DNA sequence: TGTGCCAGTCAAACAGGGCTGAACACTGAAGCTTTCTTT. Encoded protein: CASQTGLNTEAFF. The rearrangement uses TRBV19 and TRBJ1-1, with TRBD1 as a possible D gene (6 bases). Germline V CDR1 and CDR2: LNHDA, SQIVND (reference sequence). Trimming pared 8 bases from V and 0 bases from J, leaving 10 bases between. The CDR3 has 13 amino acids.

DNA of the CDR3: TGTGCCAGCAGTTACACCTCAGGGTATGAAAAACTGTTTTTT. This codes for CASSYTSGYEKLFF. This chain connects TRBV6-5 to TRBJ1-4; D possibly corresponds to TRBD1 (5 bases). Germline V gene lookup returns CDR1 MNHEY and CDR2 SVGAGI. V dropped 2 bases and J dropped 6 bases, with 10 bases sitting between them. The CDR3 covers 14 residues.

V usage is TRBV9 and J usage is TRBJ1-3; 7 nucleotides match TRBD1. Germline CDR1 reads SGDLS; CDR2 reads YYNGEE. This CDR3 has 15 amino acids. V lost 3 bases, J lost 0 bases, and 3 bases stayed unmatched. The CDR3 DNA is TGTGCCAGCAGCGCCCGGGACAGCTCTGGAAACACCATATATTTT. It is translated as CASSARDSSGNTIYF.

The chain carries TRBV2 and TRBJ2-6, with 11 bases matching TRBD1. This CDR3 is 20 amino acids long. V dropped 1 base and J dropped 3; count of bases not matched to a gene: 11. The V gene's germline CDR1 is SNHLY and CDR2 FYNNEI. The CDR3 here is CASSEGPDRGRYSGANVLTF. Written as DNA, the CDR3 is TGTGCCAGCAGTGAAGGACCGGACAGGGGGCGGTATAGTGGGGCCAACGTCCTGACTTTC.

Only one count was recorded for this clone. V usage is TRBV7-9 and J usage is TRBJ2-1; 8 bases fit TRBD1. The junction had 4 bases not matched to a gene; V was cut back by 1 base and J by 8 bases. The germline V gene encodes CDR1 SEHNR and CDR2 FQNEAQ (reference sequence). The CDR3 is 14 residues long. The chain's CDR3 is CASSLGQGADEQFF. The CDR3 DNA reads TGTGCCAGCAGCTTAGGCCAGGGGGCAGATGAGCAGTTCTTC.

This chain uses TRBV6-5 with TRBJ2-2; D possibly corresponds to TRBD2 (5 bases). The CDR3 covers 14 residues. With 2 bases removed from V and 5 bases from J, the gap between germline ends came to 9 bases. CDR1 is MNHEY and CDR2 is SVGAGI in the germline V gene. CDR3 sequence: CASSYGGQTGELFF. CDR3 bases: TGTGCCAGCAGTTACGGAGGTCAGACCGGGGAGCTGTTTTTT.

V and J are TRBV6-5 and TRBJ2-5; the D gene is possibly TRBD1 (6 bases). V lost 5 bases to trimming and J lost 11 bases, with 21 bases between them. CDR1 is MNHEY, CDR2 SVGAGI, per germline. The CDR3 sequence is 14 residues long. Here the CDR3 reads CASSTGHLGLEQYF. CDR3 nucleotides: TGTGCCAGCAGTACAGGGCACCTTGGGTTGGAGCAGTACTTC.

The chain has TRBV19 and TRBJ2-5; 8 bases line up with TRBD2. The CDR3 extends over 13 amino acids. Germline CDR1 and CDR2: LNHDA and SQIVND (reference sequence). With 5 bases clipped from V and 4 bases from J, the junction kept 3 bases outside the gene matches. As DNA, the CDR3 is TGTGCCAGTAGTGATAGCGGGACAGAGACCCAGTACTTC. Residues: CASSDSGTETQYF. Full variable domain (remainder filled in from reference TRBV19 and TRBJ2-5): DGGITQSPKYLFRKEGQNVTLSCEQNLNHDAMYWYRQDPGQGLRLIYYSQIVNDFQKGDIAEGYSVSREKKESFPLTVTSAQKNPTAFYLCASSDSGTETQYFGPGTRLLVL.

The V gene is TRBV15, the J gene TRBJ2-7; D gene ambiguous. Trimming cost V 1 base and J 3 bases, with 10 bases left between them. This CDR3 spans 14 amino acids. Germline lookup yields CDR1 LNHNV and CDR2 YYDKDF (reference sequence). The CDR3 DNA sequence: TGTGCCACCAGCAGAGGGGTCGGCGGCTACGAGCAGTACTTC. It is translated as CATSRGVGGYEQYF.

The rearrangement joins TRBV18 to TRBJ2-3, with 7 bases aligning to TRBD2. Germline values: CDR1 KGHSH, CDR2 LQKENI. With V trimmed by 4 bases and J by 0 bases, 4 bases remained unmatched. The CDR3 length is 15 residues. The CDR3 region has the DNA TGTGCCAGCTCACTAATTAGCGGGAGCACAGATACGCAGTATTTT. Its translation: CASSLISGSTDTQYF.

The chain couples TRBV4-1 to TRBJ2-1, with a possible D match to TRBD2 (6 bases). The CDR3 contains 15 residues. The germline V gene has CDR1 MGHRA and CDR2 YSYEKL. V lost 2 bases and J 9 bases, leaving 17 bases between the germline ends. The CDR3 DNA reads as TGCGCCAGCAGCCAAATTAGCGGCCAGCTCGGTGAGCAGTTCTTC. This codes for CASSQISGQLGEQFF.

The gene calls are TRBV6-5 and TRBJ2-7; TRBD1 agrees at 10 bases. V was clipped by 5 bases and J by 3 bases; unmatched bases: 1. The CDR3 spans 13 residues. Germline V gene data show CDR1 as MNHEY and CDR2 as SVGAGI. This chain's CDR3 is CASSRDRGYEQYF. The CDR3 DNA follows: TGTGCCAGCAGTAGGGACAGGGGCTACGAGCAGTACTTC.

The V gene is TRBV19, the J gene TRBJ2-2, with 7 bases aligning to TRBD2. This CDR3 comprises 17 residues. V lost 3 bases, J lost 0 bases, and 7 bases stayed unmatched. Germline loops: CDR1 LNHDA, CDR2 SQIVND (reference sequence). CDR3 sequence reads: CASSIWGLLTNTGELFF. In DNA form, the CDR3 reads TGTGCCAGTAGTATCTGGGGACTACTAACGAACACCGGGGAGCTGTTTTTT.

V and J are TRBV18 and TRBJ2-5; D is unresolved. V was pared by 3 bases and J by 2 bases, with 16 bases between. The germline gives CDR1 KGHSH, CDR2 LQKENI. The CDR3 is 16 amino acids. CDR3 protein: CASSPIGLGKQETQYF. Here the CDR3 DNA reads TGTGCCAGCTCACCCATCGGTTTGGGAAAGCAAGAGACCCAGTACTTC.